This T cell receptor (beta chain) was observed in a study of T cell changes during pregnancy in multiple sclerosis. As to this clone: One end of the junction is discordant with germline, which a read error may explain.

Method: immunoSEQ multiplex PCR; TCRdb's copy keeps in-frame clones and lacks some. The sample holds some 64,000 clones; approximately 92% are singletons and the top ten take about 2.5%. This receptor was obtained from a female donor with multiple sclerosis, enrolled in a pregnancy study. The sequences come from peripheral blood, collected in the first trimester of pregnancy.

CDR3 bases: TGTGCCAGCAGTTTATCCCGGTCGGCAGGGGGGAATCCCGACTTC. Protein: CASSLSRSAGGNPDF. The rearrangement links TRBV28 to TRBJ1-2, with 7 bases that match TRBD1. This CDR3 contains 15 residues. Germline lookup yields CDR1 MDHEN and CDR2 SYDVKM.